The subject of this entry is one TCR beta chain. Its antigen has not been determined. No base quality values were provided; no much bigger clone lies one nucleotide off. Library generation was performed with the immunoSEQ multiplex PCR assay. Per the source publication's procedure: A statistical classification framework was built for diagnosing cytomegalovirus status from the catalog of TCR beta chain sequences. This is the immuneACCESS table as TCRdb keeps it, with only in-frame sequences that have V and J called. A part of the clones is gone; compared with another copy, unresolved V genes explain less than half, and the rest is unexplained. From that table come the V and J calls and clone size; the DNA was used to work out D and trimming. The sample data list 65,000 to 95,000 clones, and 80% to 95% of these were observed just once. 3.6% of the sample is in the top ten clones. The record originates from a study of cytomegalovirus exposure and HLA in healthy donors listed by TCRdb under 2017. Regarding the research as a whole: According to a later analysis, one platform produced both the roughly 110 validation repertoires and the 720 or so repertoires of the first cohort. The aim of the study was to test whether cataloging public T cell receptors could identify signatures of past pathogen exposure. To predict cytomegalovirus infection status, the study brought together high-throughput TCR immunosequencing, statistical association of individual TCRs with disease status, and machine learning. Along with the approximately 670-subject first cohort, a separate validation cohort of around 110 different subjects was used.

The cysteine opens and the phenylalanine closes a CDR3 of 17 amino acids. The CDR3 DNA has 51 bases and is translated from base 1. CDR1 and CDR2 were assigned from the germline V gene as SGHDT and YYEEEE. Trimming accounts for 4 bases at V and 3 bases at J, while the number of junction bases matched to no gene is 12. Here is what the overall study found, with its caveats: Subsequent analysis determined that TCRs grouped into clusters in the first cohort also showed a tendency toward co-occurrence across the roughly 130 validation repertoires, and approximately 93% of cluster scores exceeded 0. In the study, 150 to 200 TCR beta chains were listed as associated with cytomegalovirus. In vitro tests confirmed that three of the cytomegalovirus-associated TCR beta chains recognize cytomegalovirus antigens. The validation cohort had no HLA typing available for a later analysis, so co-occurrence within that cohort was assessed over all 130 or so repertoires. The classifier was reported to diagnose cytomegalovirus status with high specificity and sensitivity in both the original cohort and the validation cohort. It was suggested by the authors that the approach could potentially be generalized to other disease states and immunological phenotypes. While some public TCRs were present in many individuals, most TCR sequences turned up only very rarely across donors.

The donors belonged to the validation cohort of around 120 subjects, which was separate from the approximately 700-subject first cohort. The chain joins TRBV5-6 to TRBJ2-3; 9 nucleotides in the junction match TRBD1. The origin of this receptor is a woman aged 25 to 39 in good health and CMV-seronegative. The sample consisted of PBMCs. The sequenced DNA is TGTGCCAGCAGCCCGTGGAACAGGGGGCGAGGGACAGATACGCAGTATTTT. Its amino acids are CASSPWNRGRGTDTQYF.